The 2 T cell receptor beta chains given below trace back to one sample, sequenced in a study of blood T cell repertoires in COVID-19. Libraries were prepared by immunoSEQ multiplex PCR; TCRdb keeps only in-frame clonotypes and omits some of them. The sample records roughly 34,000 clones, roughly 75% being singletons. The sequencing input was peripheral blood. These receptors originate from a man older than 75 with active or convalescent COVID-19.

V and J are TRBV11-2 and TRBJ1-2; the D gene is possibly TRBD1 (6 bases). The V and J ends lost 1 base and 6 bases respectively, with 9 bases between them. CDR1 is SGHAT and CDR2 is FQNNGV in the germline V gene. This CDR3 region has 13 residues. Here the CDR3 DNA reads TGTGCCAGCAGCTTAGCTAGGACAGATGGCTACACCTTC. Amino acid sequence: CASSLARTDGYTF.

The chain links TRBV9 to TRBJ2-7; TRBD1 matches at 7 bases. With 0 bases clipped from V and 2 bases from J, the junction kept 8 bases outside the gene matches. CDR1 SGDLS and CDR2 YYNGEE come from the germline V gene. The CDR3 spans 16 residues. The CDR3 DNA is TGTGCCAGCAGCGTAGGTGCTGGACAGGTTGCCTACGAGCAGTACTTC. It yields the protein CASSVGAGQVAYEQYF.